This entry features one TCR beta chain sequence. Its antigen remains unknown. With V trimmed by 5 bases and J by 1 base, 9 bases remained unmatched. The CDR3 covers 17 residues. Germline V gene sequence: CDR1 SGHAT, CDR2 FQNNGV. This sample was included in a study of T cell responses to AZD1222 COVID-19 vaccine. Study-wide results and limits: CD4 TCRs associated with vaccination spanned spike, dominating at 160-218 and 743-854. Most donors were white British and more were female, and clonal diversity was possibly underestimated.

The method was immunoSEQ multiplex PCR; TCRdb's version includes in-frame clones alone and lacks a portion of them. Altogether 120,000 to 150,000 clones are present, 88% being singletons, with the ten largest covering more than 2%. V is TRBV11-2 and J is TRBJ2-2, with 8 positions matching TRBD2. The origin of this receptor is an adult in good health. The sequencing used peripheral blood, collected on day 0 of AZD1222 vaccination. The CDR3 coding sequence is TGTGCCAGCAGCCTCCAACAGGGACTAGTGAACACCGGGGAGCTGTTTTTT. Translation gives CASSLQQGLVNTGELFF.